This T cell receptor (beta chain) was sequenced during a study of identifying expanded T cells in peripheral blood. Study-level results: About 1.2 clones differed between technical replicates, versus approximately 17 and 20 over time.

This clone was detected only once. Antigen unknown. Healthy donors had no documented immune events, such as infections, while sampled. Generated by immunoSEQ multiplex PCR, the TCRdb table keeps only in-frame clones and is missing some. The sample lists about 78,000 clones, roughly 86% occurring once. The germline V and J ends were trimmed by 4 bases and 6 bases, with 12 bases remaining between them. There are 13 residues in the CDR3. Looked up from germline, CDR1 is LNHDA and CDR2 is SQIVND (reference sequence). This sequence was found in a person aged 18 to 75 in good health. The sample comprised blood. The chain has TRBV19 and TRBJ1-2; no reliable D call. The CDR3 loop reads CASSTVPPNGYTF. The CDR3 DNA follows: TGTGCCAGTAGTACCGTTCCCCCGAATGGCTACACCTTC.